This T cell receptor (beta chain) was sequenced for a study of radiotherapy plus CTLA-4 blockade in lung cancer. Study-level information: Patients showed objective responses in roughly 19% of cases and disease control in roughly 31%.

Regarding the study as a whole: Expansion of tumor-derived TCR clones was observed in blood after radiotherapy plus ipilimumab.

This CDR3 has 15 amino acids. Germline CDR1 reads SEHNR; CDR2 reads FQNEAQ (reference sequence). Trimming removed 4 bases from V and 9 bases from J; junction bases left unmatched: 12. Those patients who had chemo-refractory metastatic non-small-cell lung cancer were given focal radiation along with CTLA-4 blockade through ipilimumab. Worth noting for this clone: Its target is not known.

Assay used: immunoSEQ multiplex PCR; TCRdb lists only in-frame clones, some missing. The repertoire has 34,000 or so clones, 70% to 80% of them found once; the top ten carry 13% to 15%. This material consisted of peripheral blood, taken from a patient treated with radiotherapy plus ipilimumab. The chain employs TRBV7-9 and TRBJ1-3, with 7 bases aligning to TRBD1. The receptor comes from a human donor with non-small cell lung cancer that progressed on radiotherapy plus ipilimumab. CDR3 coding DNA: TGTGCCAGCAGCTCGGACAGGTCGAGGGTTGGCACCATATATTTT. It specifies CASSSDRSRVGTIYF. Drawing the rest from reference TRBV7-9 and TRBJ1-3, the complete variable domain is DTGVSQNPRHKITKRGQNVTFRCDPISEHNRLYWYRQTLGQGPEFLTYFQNEAQLEKSRLLSDRFSAERPKGSFSTLEIQRTEQGDSAMYLCASSSDRSRVGTIYFGEGSWLTVV.